Presented here are 22 T cell receptor beta chains from one specimen sequenced in a study of blood T cell repertoires in COVID-19. Sequencing used immunoSEQ multiplex PCR; TCRdb keeps in-frame clones, though not all of them. Of 150,000 to 200,000 clones listed, roughly 78% are singletons. Sequenced sample: peripheral blood. These receptor sequences come from a woman over 75 with active or convalescent COVID-19.

This chain joins TRBV5-1 and TRBJ2-4; 7 nucleotides line up with TRBD1. In germline, CDR1 is SGHRS, CDR2 YFSETQ. The trim removed 5 bases at V and 8 bases at J, leaving 10 bases unmatched. The CDR3 sequence is 14 residues long. The CDR3 coding sequence is TGCGCCAGCAGTACAGGACAGGTTGGGGACATTCAGTACTTC. Amino acid sequence: CASSTGQVGDIQYF.

CDR3: CASSGSTGRETQYF. The CDR3 coding sequence is TGTGCCAGCAGTGGTTCAACGGGTCGAGAGACCCAGTACTTC. J is TRBJ2-5 and V is TRBV2; D unresolved. From germline, CDR1 is SNHLY and CDR2 FYNNEI. The CDR3 spans 14 residues. The V end was cut by 4 bases, the J end by 4 bases, with 13 bases between.

The chain couples TRBV9 to TRBJ2-3; 9 bases match TRBD2. The CDR3 loop spans 14 amino acids. V lost 0 bases to trimming and J lost 5 bases; unmatched junction nucleotides: 1. Germline CDR1 SGDLS, CDR2 YYNGEE. CDR3: CASSVGGGEDTQYF. CDR3 sequence (DNA): TGTGCCAGCAGCGTAGGCGGGGGGGAAGATACGCAGTATTTT.

The CDR3 spells CASSQDRGTGLSQPQHF. CDR3 coding DNA: TGTGCCAGCAGCCAAGATCGGGGGACAGGGTTAAGTCAGCCCCAGCATTTT. V usage is TRBV3-1 (or the pseudogene TRBV3-2) and J usage is TRBJ1-5; TRBD1 matches at 9 bases. The CDR3 is made up of 17 amino acids. Germline V gene lookup returns CDR1 LGHDT and CDR2 YNNKEL (reference sequence). Unmatched junction bases numbered 9, after V lost 0 bases and J lost 6 bases.

This clone has more than one count but fewer than ten. The chain joins TRBV19 to TRBJ1-5, with D possibly matching TRBD1 (6 bases). Trimming removed 0 bases at V and 6 bases at J, with 9 bases between. The germline CDR1 and CDR2 sequences are LNHDA and SQIVND (reference sequence). The CDR3 is made up of 14 amino acids. CDR3 in amino acids: CASSIEGGRQPQHF. For the CDR3, the DNA is TGTGCCAGTAGTATAGAGGGGGGGCGTCAGCCCCAGCATTTT.

This chain links TRBV5-6 with TRBJ2-7; possibly TRBD2 for D (5 bases). V lost 0 bases to trimming and J lost 7 bases, with 14 bases between them. Germline V CDR1 and CDR2: SGHDT, YYEEEE. The CDR3 loop spans 14 amino acids. The CDR3, as DNA: TGTGCCAGCAGCTTGGGGCGCCCCGGGGATGAGCAGTACTTC. It codes for CASSLGRPGDEQYF.

The gene calls are TRBV18 and TRBJ1-2; TRBD1 matches at 7 bases. The germline V gene encodes CDR1 KGHSH and CDR2 LQKENI. The CDR3 length is 14 residues. V shed 4 bases, J shed 3 bases, and the junction held 5 bases outside the gene matches. CDR3 coding DNA: TGTGCCAGCTCACTCACAGGGGTCGACTATGGCTACACCTTC. It yields the protein CASSLTGVDYGYTF.

This chain uses TRBV5-1 with TRBJ1-2; no reliable D call. Trimming left V 4 bases short and J 6 bases short, with 28 bases between. The germline gives CDR1 SGHRS, CDR2 YFSETQ. This CDR3 comprises 18 residues. The CDR3 DNA is TGCGCCAGCAGCCCCCTACTAACACCTACCGACGGGTCCGATGGCTACACCTTC. Its translation is CASSPLLTPTDGSDGYTF.

This clone appeared a few times. This sequence joins TRBV7-2 and TRBJ2-5; TRBD1 is a possible D gene (6 bases). The V gene's germline CDR1 is SGHTA and CDR2 FQGNSA. The CDR3 is 13 amino acids. V was trimmed by 3 bases and J by 3 bases, leaving 8 bases between them. The CDR3, as DNA: TGTGCCAGCAGCTTTAACAGGGAAGAGACCCAGTACTTC. Residues: CASSFNREETQYF.

The chain joins TRBV7-9 to TRBJ2-3; 8 bases line up with TRBD1. Germline-derived CDR1 and CDR2 are SEHNR and FQNEAQ (reference sequence). The CDR3 is 15 amino acids. The J segment lost 2 bases and the V segment lost 3 bases, leaving 4 bases of the junction unmatched. The CDR3 loop reads CASSFPGQATDTQYF. CDR3 nucleotide sequence: TGTGCCAGCAGCTTTCCGGGACAGGCCACAGATACGCAGTATTTT.

This chain joins TRBV9 and TRBJ1-5, with TRBD1 matching 10 bases. Germline assignment: CDR1 SGDLS and CDR2 YYNGEE. CDR3 length: 13 amino acids. The V and J ends lost 7 bases and 5 bases, in that order; junction bases with no gene match: 3. CDR3 bases: TGTGCCAGCTCAGGGACAGGGGATCAGCCCCAGCATTTT. It codes for CASSGTGDQPQHF.

The chain combines TRBV7-3 with TRBJ1-6; perhaps TRBD1 as D (6 bases). The CDR3 has 15 amino acids. V lost 2 bases and J 7 bases, leaving 12 bases between the germline ends. CDR1 and CDR2 (germline): SGHTA, FQGTGA. The CDR3 sequence: CASSLGLRGNSPLHF. CDR3 in DNA: TGTGCCAGCAGCTTAGGATTGAGGGGGAATTCACCCCTCCACTTT.

The rearrangement uses TRBV28 and TRBJ1-2; D not certain. The V and J ends lost 5 bases and 8 bases respectively, with 12 bases between them. This CDR3 region has 12 residues. CDR1 and CDR2 from the germline V gene are MDHEN and SYDVKM. The DNA for the CDR3 is TGTGCCAGCAGTAAAGAGACGAGGGGCTACACCTTC. It yields the protein CASSKETRGYTF.

This chain connects TRBV6-5 to TRBJ1-6; 9 nucleotides agree with TRBD1. The CDR3 runs to 16 residues. V shed 2 bases and J 8 bases; nucleotides not matched to a gene: 7. From germline, CDR1 is MNHEY and CDR2 SVGAGI. The DNA for the CDR3 is TGTGCCAGCAGTTACCCTCCCGGGACAGGGTATTCACCCCTCCACTTT. This sequence encodes CASSYPPGTGYSPLHF.

CDR3 in amino acids: CSVRTTGGRTGELFF. The CDR3 nucleotides are TGCAGCGTGCGTACAACAGGGGGCCGGACCGGGGAGCTGTTTTTT. This rearrangement joins TRBV29-1 to TRBJ2-2, with 9 positions matching TRBD1. The CDR3 is 15 amino acids. V trimming: 6 bases; J trimming: 5 bases; junction bases outside the gene matches: 10. From germline, CDR1 is SQVTM and CDR2 ANQGSEA.

V and J are TRBV5-1 and TRBJ1-4; 9 nucleotides align to TRBD1. The V gene end was trimmed by 4 bases and the J gene end by 8 bases; junction bases not matched to a gene: 6. The CDR3 sequence is 14 residues long. Germline CDR1 reads SGHRS; CDR2 reads YFSETQ. The CDR3 nucleotides read TGCGCCAGCAGCCCTACAGGGGGCCAAGAAAAACTGTTTTTT. This sequence encodes CASSPTGGQEKLFF. The complete variable domain, with remaining parts taken from reference TRBV5-1 and TRBJ1-4, reads KAGVTQTPRYLIKTRGQQVTLSCSPISGHRSVSWYQQTPGQGLQFLFEYFSETQRNKGNFPGRFSGRQFSNSRSEMNVSTLELGDSALYLCASSPTGGQEKLFFGSGTQLSVL.

The V call is TRBV7-2, the J call TRBJ2-7, with TRBD2 as a possible D gene (5 bases). This CDR3 region has 15 residues. Germline V gene lookup returns CDR1 SGHTA and CDR2 FQGNSA. Trimming removed 1 base from V and 2 bases from J, with 12 bases in between. The CDR3 DNA sequence: TGTGCCAGCAGCTTAGGTAGCGCTACCCCCTACGAGCAGTACTTC. Translated: CASSLGSATPYEQYF.

This chain connects TRBV5-1 to TRBJ1-4; 7 bases are a match to TRBD1. Germline assignment: CDR1 SGHRS and CDR2 YFSETQ. Germline trimming cut 5 bases from V and 6 bases from J; bases unmatched to any gene: 4. CDR3 length equals 13 residues. CDR3 DNA sequence: TGCGCCAGCAGAGACCAGGGGGATGAAAAACTGTTTTTT. Encoded protein: CASRDQGDEKLFF. Full variable domain (rest looked up from reference TRBV5-1 and TRBJ1-4): KAGVTQTPRYLIKTRGQQVTLSCSPISGHRSVSWYQQTPGQGLQFLFEYFSETQRNKGNFPGRFSGRQFSNSRSEMNVSTLELGDSALYLCASRDQGDEKLFFGSGTQLSVL.

This rearrangement joins TRBV7-9 to TRBJ2-3, with a weak D call TRBD1 (6 bases). V was pared by 0 bases and J by 5 bases, with 15 bases between. This CDR3 spans 16 amino acids. Germline CDR1 reads SEHNR; CDR2 reads FQNEAQ (reference sequence). The DNA of the CDR3 is TGTGCCAGCAGCTTAGCCGTGACAGGTTTGAAAGATACGCAGTATTTT. It codes for CASSLAVTGLKDTQYF.

The J gene is TRBJ2-5, the V gene TRBV28; 7 nucleotides line up with TRBD1. Germline values: CDR1 MDHEN, CDR2 SYDVKM. The CDR3 sequence is 12 residues long. The trim removed 6 bases at V and 5 bases at J, leaving 3 bases unmatched. CDR3 amino acids: CASSTTGETQYF. CDR3 DNA: TGTGCCAGCAGCACGACAGGGGAGACCCAGTACTTC.

The chain employs TRBV27 and TRBJ1-1; the match to TRBD1 covers 7 bases. Germline assignment: CDR1 MNHEY and CDR2 SMNVEV (reference sequence). This CDR3 is 12 amino acids long. Trimming took 6 bases from V and 6 from J; bases not matched to a gene: 4. CDR3 in amino acids: CASRRQGPEAFF. CDR3 coding DNA: TGTGCCAGCAGGAGACAGGGCCCTGAAGCTTTCTTT.

The chain links TRBV28 to TRBJ1-1; D uncertain. With 3 bases removed from V and 7 bases from J, the gap between germline ends came to 30 bases. The CDR3 has 19 amino acids. CDR1 is MDHEN and CDR2 is SYDVKM in the germline V gene. The CDR3 loop reads CASSFLPIGRTKVPHEAFF. The CDR3 DNA follows: TGTGCCAGCAGTTTCTTACCAATAGGGAGGACTAAAGTCCCCCATGAAGCTTTCTTT.